These 10 T cell receptor beta chains were all obtained from the same sample, sequenced in a study of blood T cell repertoires in COVID-19. Produced via immunoSEQ multiplex PCR; TCRdb's table is partial and in-frame only. The table records 90,000 to 120,000 clones, around 88% of them present only once. Sequences were obtained from peripheral blood. Receptor source: a man between 50 and 59 years old with active or convalescent COVID-19.

The V and J genes are TRBV7-2 and TRBJ2-7, with 7 bases aligning to TRBD2. Per germline, CDR1 SGHTA and CDR2 FQGNSA. The CDR3 has 14 amino acids. The V gene end was trimmed by 4 bases and the J gene end by 3 bases; junction bases not matched to a gene: 6. The CDR3 sequence is CASSWITGGYEQYF. Written as DNA, the CDR3 is TGTGCCAGCAGCTGGATAACGGGAGGCTACGAGCAGTACTTC.

CDR3 loop: CASLTEAYPVAYEQYF. The CDR3 DNA reads TGTGCCAGCCTAACCGAGGCCTACCCCGTAGCCTACGAGCAGTACTTC. J is TRBJ2-7 and V is TRBV2, with no clear D. This CDR3 has 16 amino acids. Between the trimmed V and J ends, which lost 8 bases and 2 bases, there was a span of 22 bases. Germline assignment: CDR1 SNHLY and CDR2 FYNNEI.

The chain has TRBV5-6 and TRBJ2-2; D remains unclear. The germline V gene has CDR1 SGHDT and CDR2 YYEEEE. Between the trimmed V and J ends, which lost 4 bases and 5 bases, there was a span of 15 bases. The CDR3 sequence is 15 residues long. This CDR3 is CASSPSPASTGELFF. The CDR3 DNA reads TGTGCCAGCAGCCCATCCCCCGCGAGTACCGGGGAGCTGTTTTTT.

The chain carries TRBV7-9 and TRBJ2-7, with TRBD1 as a possible D gene (6 bases). V was clipped by 1 base and J by 5 bases, with 12 bases between them. CDR1 is SEHNR and CDR2 is FQNEAQ in the germline V gene (reference sequence). This CDR3 has 14 residues. The CDR3 loop reads CASSLGRGSDEQYF. The CDR3 nucleotides read TGTGCCAGCAGCTTAGGCAGGGGTAGCGACGAGCAGTACTTC.

The chain has TRBV5-4 and TRBJ2-3, with a possible D match to TRBD2 (6 bases). V gave up 4 bases and J gave up 3 bases, with 15 bases separating them. CDR3 length equals 15 residues. Germline CDR1 reads SGHNT; CDR2 reads YYREEE (reference sequence). The CDR3 protein is CASSAPGLWTDTQYF. CDR3 in DNA: TGTGCCAGCAGCGCTCCGGGACTCTGGACAGATACGCAGTATTTT.

This chain connects TRBV18 to TRBJ2-4, with 8 nucleotides matching TRBD2. Looked up from germline, CDR1 is KGHSH and CDR2 is LQKENI. V lost 3 bases, J lost 5 bases, and 6 bases stayed unmatched. The CDR3 is 15 amino acids. The CDR3 DNA follows: TGTGCCAGCTCACCTAGGACTAGCAGACAAAACATTCAGTACTTC. Translated: CASSPRTSRQNIQYF.

This chain joins TRBV5-1 and TRBJ2-5; a possible D gene is TRBD1 (5 bases). CDR1 and CDR2 from the germline V gene are SGHRS and YFSETQ. The CDR3 loop spans 15 amino acids. Trimming removed 1 base at V and 1 base at J, with 11 bases between. CDR3 residues: CASSLWTQGQETQYF. CDR3 DNA: TGCGCCAGCAGCTTGTGGACGCAGGGCCAAGAGACCCAGTACTTC.

The chain carries TRBV7-8 and TRBJ1-1; the D is unclear. Looked up from germline, CDR1 is SGHVS and CDR2 is FQNEAQ. Deletions cut 3 bases from V and 4 bases from J, with 12 bases between. This CDR3 spans 14 amino acids. DNA of the CDR3: TGTGCCAGCAGCTTTCGACAAGGCCCCACTGAAGCTTTCTTT. Translation: CASSFRQGPTEAFF.

This sequence joins TRBV14 and TRBJ2-7; D is perhaps TRBD1 (6 bases). The germline V gene has CDR1 SGHDN and CDR2 FVKESK. The CDR3 spans 12 residues. Trimming cost V 5 bases and J 12 bases, with 17 bases left between them. The CDR3 DNA reads TGTGCCAGCAGCGCGGACAGACAATCGCGGTACTTC. Protein product: CASSADRQSRYF.

The genes are TRBV30 and TRBJ1-3, with 7 bases lining up with TRBD1. Germline assignment: CDR1 GTSNPN and CDR2 SVGIG (reference sequence). The ends lost 7 bases at V and 8 bases at J; junction bases unmatched: 14. This CDR3 comprises 14 residues. The CDR3 nucleotides read TGTGCCTTAACCCCGGACAGGTTTGGGCACACCATATATTTT. As protein: CALTPDRFGHTIYF.